This T cell receptor (beta chain) came from a study of CD8+ T cells in alopecia areata (dated by TCRdb to between 2017 and 2018). Context from the whole study: The treated patients, all with moderate-to-severe alopecia areata, were enrolled in an open-label pilot trial of oral tofacitinib given at 5 to 10 mg twice daily. In both human patients and the C3H/HeJ mouse model, the study applied high-throughput TCRbeta sequencing to look at T cell clonal expansion in alopecia areata. RNA was obtained with the PAXgene miRNA kit for fixed scalp, the miRNeasy kit for PBMCs, and the RNeasy kit for mouse skin. In treated patients, disease severity was measured using the SALT score, which gives the percentage of scalp surface area affected. Biopsies were taken from tofacitinib-treated patients at baseline and at 4 and 24 weeks of treatment, and a later scalp biopsy was taken in several of the tofacitinib-treated patients. Tofacitinib was administered for 6 to 18 months, and 6 months of follow-up off drug were then conducted to assess delayed response and recurrence. On the human side, TCRbeta sequencing was run on scalp tissue and on sorted CD4+ and CD8+ peripheral blood T cells from healthy controls and from alopecia areata patients with either patchy or totalis/universalis disease. Amplification of TCRbeta CDR3 regions was done by immunoSEQ multiplex PCR using 35 Vbeta forward primers and 13 Jbeta reverse primers. Clonality in the scalp was compared among normal scalp (n=4), patchy alopecia areata scalp (n=8), and alopecia totalis/universalis scalp (n=8).

For this clone: There is no known antigen for this receptor. Per-base qualities were not stored, and no clone one base away is much larger.

The paper as a whole reports these results and caveats: Compared with normal scalp, lesional scalp, particularly in alopecia totalis/universalis, had higher clonality and more expanded CD8+ clones, which suggests antigenic drive. The treated cohort was small, with a single nonresponder, so links between baseline CD8+ expansion and response need larger studies. Scalp TCR repertoire analysis is complicated because resident alphabeta T cells in normal human skin are also sequenced, whereas mouse skin is dominated by gammadelta T cells. During tofacitinib treatment, many expanded lesional clones stuck around in both scalp and blood, and this persistence may partly explain why relapse happens after treatment is stopped. Compared with mice, TCR sequences shared between patients were less clear, possibly partly because of HLA diversity across the patient population. Tofacitinib significantly lowered scalp clonality and the number of expanded CD8+ clones among the top 100 scalp clones.

V sheds 5 bases and J sheds 9 bases, leaving 5 bases between their ends. From its cysteine to its phenylalanine, the CDR3 spans 10 amino acids. The retained sequence is limited to the CDR3, 30 bases, with the frame set at the first base. CDR1 is given as MNHNS and CDR2 as SASEGT, both from the germline V gene. The library was obtained by the immunoSEQ multiplex PCR assay. To provide template for TCR sequencing, every sample had RNA extracted and reverse transcribed into cDNA. SuperScript III was used to make first-strand cDNA, primed with a 2:1 mix of oligo-dT and random hexamers. A synthetic immune receptor repertoire was used to measure amplification bias, and any remaining bias was corrected computationally. Concerning the study's data processing: Raw reads were preprocessed to remove errors, and CDR3 was defined according to IMGT conventions as the region from the conserved cysteine to phenylalanine. Clonality was computed by normalizing Shannon entropy by log2 of the number of productive unique TCRs and subtracting the result from 1. Whether scalp clones were CD4 or CD8 was inferred by matching scalp TCRbeta sequences against CD4 and CD8 repertoires sorted from blood. The table was pulled from immuneACCESS by TCRdb, which kept in-frame rearrangements only. Such tables lose some clones; where checked, under half of the loss comes from unresolved V genes, and the rest has no known cause. The V and J calls and the clone size are those of that table, but D and trimming were determined from the DNA. The sample table records fewer than 150,000 clones; roughly four fifths of these occur just once. The ten largest make up about 25% of the sample.

The meaning of the sample's time point label: 4 weeks on oral tofacitinib. Per the publication, the treatment or condition label means: oral pan-JAK inhibitor, 5-10 mg twice daily. From alopecia areata patients, peripheral blood was collected along with lesional scalp punch biopsies. PBMCs were separated by density centrifugation and stained for CD3, CD4 and CD8, after which CD4+ and CD8+ T cells were sorted on a FACSAria. This specimen consisted of CD8+ T cells sorted from blood, obtained at week 4, from a patient treated with tofacitinib. The receptor's source is a human donor with alopecia areata. Here the chain combines TRBV6-1 and TRBJ2-1; the D gene cannot be named for sure. The DNA reads TGTGCCAGCAGTTGGGTTGAGCAGTTCTTC. This sequence encodes CASSWVEQFF.